This T cell receptor (beta chain) stems from a study of cytomegalovirus exposure and HLA in healthy donors. Whole-study context: Samples from HLA-typed donors yielded about 85 million unique TCRs in an early data release.

Study conclusions and caveats: For most TCR beta V segments, an earlier analysis put the productive rate at about 87% or about 30% of the time.

Comments on this clone: The target antigen is unknown.

The study ran its PCR with 60 Vbeta and 13 Jbeta primers. Profiled with immunoSEQ multiplex PCR; TCRdb holds only in-frame clones, not every one. The sample yields fewer than 90,000 clones, around four fifths seen once. Germline CDR1 and CDR2: LNHDA and SQIVND (reference sequence). This CDR3 contains 18 residues. With V trimmed by 3 bases and J by 0 bases, 12 bases remained unmatched. J is TRBJ2-3 and V is TRBV19; TRBD1 agrees at 7 bases. The TCR was taken from a male donor in good health and CMV-seropositive. What was sequenced was PBMCs. CDR3 sequence reads: CASSIDAVGQASTDTQYF. DNA of the CDR3: TGTGCCAGTAGTATTGATGCCGTTGGACAGGCTAGCACAGATACGCAGTATTTT.